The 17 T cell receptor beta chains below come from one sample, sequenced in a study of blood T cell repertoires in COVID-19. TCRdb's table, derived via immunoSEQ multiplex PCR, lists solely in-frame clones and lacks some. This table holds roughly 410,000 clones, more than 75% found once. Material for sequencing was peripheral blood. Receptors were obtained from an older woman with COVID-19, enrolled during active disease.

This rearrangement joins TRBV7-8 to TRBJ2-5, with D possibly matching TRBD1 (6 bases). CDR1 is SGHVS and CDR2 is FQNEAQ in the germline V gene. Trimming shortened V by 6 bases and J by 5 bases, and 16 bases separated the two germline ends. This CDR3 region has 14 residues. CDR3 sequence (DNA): TGTGCCAGCAGGTCACCGGGACAATCGGAGACCCAGTACTTC. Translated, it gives CASRSPGQSETQYF. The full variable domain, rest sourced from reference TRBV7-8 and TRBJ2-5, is GAGVSQSPRYKVAKRGQDVALRCDPISGHVSLFWYQQALGQGPEFLTYFQNEAQLDKSGLPSDRFFAERPEGSVSTLKIQRTQQEDSAVYLCASRSPGQSETQYFGPGTRLLVL.

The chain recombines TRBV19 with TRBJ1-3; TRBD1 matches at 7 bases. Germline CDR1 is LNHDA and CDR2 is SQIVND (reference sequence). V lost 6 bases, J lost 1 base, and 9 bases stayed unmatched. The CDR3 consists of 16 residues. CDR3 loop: CASSYSRGSSGNTIYF. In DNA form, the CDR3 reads TGTGCCAGTAGCTATAGCAGGGGGTCGTCTGGAAACACCATATATTTT. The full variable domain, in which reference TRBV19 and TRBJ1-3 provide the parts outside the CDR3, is DGGITQSPKYLFRKEGQNVTLSCEQNLNHDAMYWYRQDPGQGLRLIYYSQIVNDFQKGDIAEGYSVSREKKESFPLTVTSAQKNPTAFYLCASSYSRGSSGNTIYFGEGSWLTVV.

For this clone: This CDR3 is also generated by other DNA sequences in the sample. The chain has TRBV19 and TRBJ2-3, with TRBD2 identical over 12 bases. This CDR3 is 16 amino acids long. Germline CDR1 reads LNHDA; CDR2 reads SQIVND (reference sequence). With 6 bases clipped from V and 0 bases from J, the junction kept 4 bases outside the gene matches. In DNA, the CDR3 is TGTGCCAGTAGCACACTAGCGGGGGGAAGCACAGATACGCAGTATTTT. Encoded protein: CASSTLAGGSTDTQYF.

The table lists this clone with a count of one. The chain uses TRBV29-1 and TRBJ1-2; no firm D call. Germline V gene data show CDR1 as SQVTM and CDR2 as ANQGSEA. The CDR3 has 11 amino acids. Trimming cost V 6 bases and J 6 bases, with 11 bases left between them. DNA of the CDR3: TGCAGCGTCAAAGCGATTAATGGCTACACCTTC. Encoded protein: CSVKAINGYTF. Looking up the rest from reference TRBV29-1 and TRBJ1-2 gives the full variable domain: SAVISQKPSRDICQRGTSLTIQCQVDSQVTMMFWYRQQPGQSLTLIATANQGSEATYESGFVIDKFPISRPNLTFSTLTVSNMSPEDSSIYLCSVKAINGYTFGSGTRLTVV.

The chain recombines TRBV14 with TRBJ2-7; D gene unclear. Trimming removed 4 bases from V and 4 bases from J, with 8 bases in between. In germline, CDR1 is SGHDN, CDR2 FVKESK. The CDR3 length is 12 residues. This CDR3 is CASSLNRYEQYF. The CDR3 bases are TGTGCCAGCAGCCTAAACCGGTACGAGCAGTACTTC.

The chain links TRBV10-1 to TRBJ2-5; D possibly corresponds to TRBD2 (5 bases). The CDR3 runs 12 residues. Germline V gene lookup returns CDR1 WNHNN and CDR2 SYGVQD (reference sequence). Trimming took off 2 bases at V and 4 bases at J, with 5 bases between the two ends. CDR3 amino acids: CASSEGGETQYF. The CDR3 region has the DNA TGCGCCAGCAGTGAGGGAGGAGAGACCCAGTACTTC.

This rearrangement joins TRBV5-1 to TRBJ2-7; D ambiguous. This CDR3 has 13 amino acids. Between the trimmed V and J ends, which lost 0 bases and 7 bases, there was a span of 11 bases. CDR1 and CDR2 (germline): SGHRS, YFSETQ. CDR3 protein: CASSLAGQREQYF. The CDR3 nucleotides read TGCGCCAGCAGCTTGGCCGGCCAGAGGGAGCAGTACTTC.

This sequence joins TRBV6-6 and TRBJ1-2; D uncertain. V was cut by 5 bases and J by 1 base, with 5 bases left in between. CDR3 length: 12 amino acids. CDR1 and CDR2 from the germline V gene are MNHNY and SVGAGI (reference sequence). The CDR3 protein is CASSPDNYGYTF. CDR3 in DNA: TGTGCCAGCAGTCCAGATAACTATGGCTACACCTTC.

The CDR3 sequence: CASSFEGALRSPLHF. The CDR3 DNA sequence: TGTGCCAGCAGCTTCGAGGGGGCCCTACGTTCACCCCTCCACTTT. The gene calls are TRBV7-9 and TRBJ1-6; 7 nucleotides agree with TRBD1. Trimming at V came to 3 bases and at J to 9 bases, leaving 8 bases not matched to a gene. Germline CDR1 reads SEHNR; CDR2 reads FQNEAQ (reference sequence). The CDR3 is 15 residues long.

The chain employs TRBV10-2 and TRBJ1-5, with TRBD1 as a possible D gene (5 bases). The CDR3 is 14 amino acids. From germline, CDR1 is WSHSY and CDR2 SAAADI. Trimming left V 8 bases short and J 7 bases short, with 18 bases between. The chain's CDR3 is CASCTAGPKQPQHF. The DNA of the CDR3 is TGCGCCAGCTGCACGGCGGGGCCCAAACAGCCCCAGCATTTT.

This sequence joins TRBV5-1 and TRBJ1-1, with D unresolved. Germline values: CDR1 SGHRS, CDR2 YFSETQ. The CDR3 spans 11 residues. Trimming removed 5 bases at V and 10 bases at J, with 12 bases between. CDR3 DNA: TGCGCCAGCAGATCTGCTCAGGTAGCTTTCTTT. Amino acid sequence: CASRSAQVAFF.

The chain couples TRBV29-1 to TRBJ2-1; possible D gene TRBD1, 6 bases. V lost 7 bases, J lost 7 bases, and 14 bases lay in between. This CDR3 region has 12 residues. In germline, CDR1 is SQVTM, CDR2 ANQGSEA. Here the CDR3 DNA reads TGCAGCGCAAGTGGCAGGGGTAATGAGCAGTTCTTC. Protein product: CSASGRGNEQFF.

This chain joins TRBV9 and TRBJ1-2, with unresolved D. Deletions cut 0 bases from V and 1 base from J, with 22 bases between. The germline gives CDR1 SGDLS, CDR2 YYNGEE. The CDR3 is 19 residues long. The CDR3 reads CASSVATVRVQKFNYGYTF. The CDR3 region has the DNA TGTGCCAGCAGCGTAGCTACTGTGAGAGTACAGAAATTTAACTATGGCTACACCTTC.

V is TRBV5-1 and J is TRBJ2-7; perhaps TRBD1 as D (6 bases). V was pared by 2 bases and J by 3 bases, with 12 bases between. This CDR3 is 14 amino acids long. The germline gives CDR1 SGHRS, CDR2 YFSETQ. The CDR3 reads CASSLQGDFYEQYF. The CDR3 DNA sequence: TGCGCCAGCAGCTTACAGGGCGACTTCTACGAGCAGTACTTC.

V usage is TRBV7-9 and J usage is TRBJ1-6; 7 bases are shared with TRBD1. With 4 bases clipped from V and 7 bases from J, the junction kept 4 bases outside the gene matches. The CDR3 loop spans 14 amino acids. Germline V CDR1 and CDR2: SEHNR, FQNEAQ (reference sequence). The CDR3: CASSSSQGNSPLHF. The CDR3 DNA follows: TGTGCCAGCAGCTCGTCACAGGGGAATTCACCCCTCCACTTT. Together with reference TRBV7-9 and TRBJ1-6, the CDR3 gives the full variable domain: DTGVSQNPRHKITKRGQNVTFRCDPISEHNRLYWYRQTLGQGPEFLTYFQNEAQLEKSRLLSDRFSAERPKGSFSTLEIQRTEQGDSAMYLCASSSSQGNSPLHFGNGTRLTVT.

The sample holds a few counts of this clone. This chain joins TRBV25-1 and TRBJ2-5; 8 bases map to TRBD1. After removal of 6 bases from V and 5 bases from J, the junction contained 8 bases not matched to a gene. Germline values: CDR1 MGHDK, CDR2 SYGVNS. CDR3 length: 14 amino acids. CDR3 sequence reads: CASSKQGVVETQYF. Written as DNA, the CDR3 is TGTGCCAGCAGCAAACAGGGGGTAGTTGAGACCCAGTACTTC.

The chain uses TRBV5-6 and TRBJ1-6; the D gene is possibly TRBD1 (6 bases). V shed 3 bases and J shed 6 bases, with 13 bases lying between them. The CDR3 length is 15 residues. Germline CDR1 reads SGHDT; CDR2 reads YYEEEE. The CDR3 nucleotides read TGTGCCAGCAGCTCGGACAGACGCAGTAATTCACCCCTCCACTTT. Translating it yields CASSSDRRSNSPLHF. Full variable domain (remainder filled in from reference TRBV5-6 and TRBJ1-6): DAGVTQSPTHLIKTRGQQVTLRCSPKSGHDTVSWYQQALGQGPQFIFQYYEEEERQRGNFPDRFSGHQFPNYSSELNVNALLLGDSALYLCASSSDRRSNSPLHFGNGTRLTVT.